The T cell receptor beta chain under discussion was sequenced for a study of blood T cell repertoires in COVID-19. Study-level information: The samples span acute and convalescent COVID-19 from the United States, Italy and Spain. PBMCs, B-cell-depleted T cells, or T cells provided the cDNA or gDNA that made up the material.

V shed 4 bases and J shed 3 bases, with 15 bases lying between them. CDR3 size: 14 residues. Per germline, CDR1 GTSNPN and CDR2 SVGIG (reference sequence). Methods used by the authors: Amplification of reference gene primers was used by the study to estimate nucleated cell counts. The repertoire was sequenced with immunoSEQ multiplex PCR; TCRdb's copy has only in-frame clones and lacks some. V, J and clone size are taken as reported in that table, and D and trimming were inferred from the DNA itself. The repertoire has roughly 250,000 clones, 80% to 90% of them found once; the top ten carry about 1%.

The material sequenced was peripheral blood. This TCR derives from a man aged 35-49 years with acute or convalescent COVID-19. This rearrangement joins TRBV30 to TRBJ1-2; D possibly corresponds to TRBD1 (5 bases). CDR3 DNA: TGTGCCTGGACCATCGGGGGGACTTACTATGGCTACACCTTC. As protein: CAWTIGGTYYGYTF.